Each of the 20 T cell receptor beta chains below was sequenced from the same sample in a study of immune heterogeneity within non-small cell lung tumors. TCRs were amplified from around 660 ng gDNA of bulk tumor per sample. Taken during surgery, several biopsies per primary tumor were spaced as far apart as possible within the tumor mass. It was patients with untreated, newly diagnosed non-small cell lung cancer who underwent curative surgery. Using 32 V and 13 J primers, multiplex PCR amplified TCR beta CDR3. TCRdb fed the multiplex PCR reads into MiXCR, producing one record per CDR3 protein. The table includes tens of thousands of distinct CDR3 sequences, around 26% detected once. Sequenced sample: lung tumor tissue. Source of these receptors: a man aged 35-49 years with non-small cell lung cancer.

With regard to this clonotype: It may be a read error: a sequence one base away is much more abundant. The rearrangement links TRBV5-8 to TRBJ1-6, with 9 nucleotides matching TRBD1. This CDR3 comprises 14 residues. Germline V gene lookup returns CDR1 SGHTS and CDR2 YDEGEE. The CDR3 DNA follows: TGTGCCAGCAGAAGGGACAGGGATAATTCACCCTTCCACTTT. Translated, it gives CASRRDRDNSPFHF.

This clonotype was observed at least ten times. The V gene is TRBV7-6, the J gene TRBJ2-7, with 8 bases identical to TRBD1. The germline gives CDR1 SGHVS, CDR2 FNYEAQ. This CDR3 region has 17 residues. J gave up 2 bases and V 5 bases, and 14 bases lay outside the gene matches. The CDR3 region has the DNA TGTGCCAGCAGCCGGCCTCACGGGGCAGGGGGCGCCTACGAGCAGTACTTC. Translation gives CASSRPHGAGGAYEQYF.

About this clonotype itself: A read error is possible here, since a much larger clone lies one base away. This sequence joins TRBV30 and TRBJ1-6; D is uncertain. CDR1 GTSNPN and CDR2 SVGIG come from the germline V gene (reference sequence). The CDR3 contains 11 residues. Trimming took off 0 bases at V and 9 bases at J, with 3 bases between the two ends. The CDR3 spells CAWSVASPLHF. The CDR3 DNA reads as TGTGCCTGGAGTGTCGCTTCACCCCTCCACTTT.

V is TRBV25-1 and J is TRBJ2-1; 7 positions match TRBD2. Unmatched junction bases numbered 7, after V lost 3 bases and J lost 5 bases. The germline V gene has CDR1 MGHDK and CDR2 SYGVNS. The CDR3 has 15 residues. The DNA for the CDR3 is TGTGCCAGCAGTGACTCCGGGACTACCAACAATGAGCAGTTCTTC. Protein sequence: CASSDSGTTNNEQFF.

This clonotype came up many times. This chain connects TRBV10-3 to TRBJ2-3; 8 bases are shared with TRBD2. This CDR3 comprises 16 residues. Germline assignment: CDR1 ENHRY and CDR2 SYGVKD. The V segment lost 0 bases and the J segment 5 bases; nucleotides outside the gene matches: 7. The CDR3 DNA is TGTGCCATCAGTGAGTCCGGCGGGAGGACGGGAGATACGCAGTATTTT. This translates into CAISESGGRTGDTQYF.

The V call is TRBV5-8, the J call TRBJ1-1; D not resolved. This CDR3 spans 11 amino acids. Germline assignment: CDR1 SGHTS and CDR2 YDEGEE. V lost 0 bases, J lost 5 bases, and 2 bases lay in between. The CDR3 sequence is CASSLVTEAFF. The CDR3 nucleotides are TGTGCCAGCAGCTTGGTTACTGAAGCTTTCTTT.

This clonotype was picked up many times. The chain employs TRBV13 and TRBJ1-1; D gene uncertain. CDR1 is PRHDT and CDR2 is FYEKMQ in the germline V gene (reference sequence). This CDR3 spans 14 amino acids. The germline V and J ends were trimmed by 5 bases and 1 base, with 11 bases remaining between them. The DNA of the CDR3 is TGTGCCAGCAGCCCGGGAAGTTCGAACACTGAAGCTTTCTTT. Translated, it gives CASSPGSSNTEAFF.

This clonotype showed up just a few times. The chain links TRBV10-3 to TRBJ2-7; 8 nucleotides line up with TRBD2. The length of the CDR3 is 15 residues. Trimming took 3 bases from V and 5 from J; bases not matched to a gene: 9. From germline, CDR1 is ENHRY and CDR2 SYGVKD. CDR3 nucleotide sequence: TGTGCCATCAGTGAAGGAGTAGCGGGAACCAACGAGCAGTACTTC. Translated, it gives CAISEGVAGTNEQYF.

This clonotype turned up a few times. The chain carries TRBV11-2 and TRBJ1-6; D unclear. Trimming removed 8 bases at V and 1 base at J, with 24 bases between. In germline, CDR1 is SGHAT, CDR2 FQNNGV. The CDR3 spans 19 residues. The chain's CDR3 is CASGAVGLTAPSYNSPLHF. DNA of the CDR3: TGTGCCAGCGGAGCTGTGGGGTTGACGGCCCCATCCTATAATTCACCCCTCCACTTT.

This clonotype was observed a handful of times. The chain links TRBV4-1 to TRBJ2-1; TRBD2 aligns across 12 bases. Germline V gene data show CDR1 as MGHRA and CDR2 as YSYEKL. The CDR3 spans 16 residues. Unmatched junction bases numbered 5, after V lost 2 bases and J lost 6 bases. The CDR3 nucleotides read TGCGCCAGCAGCCAAAGCCTAGCGGGAGGGGTCAATGAGCAGTTCTTC. Protein product: CASSQSLAGGVNEQFF.

On this clonotype: Its ends do not fully match the called genes, so a read error is possible. The V gene is TRBV14, the J gene TRBJ2-3; D could derive from TRBD1 or TRBD2 (5 bases each). This CDR3 has 17 amino acids. Germline values: CDR1 SGHDN, CDR2 FVKESK. This CDR3 reads CASSKEAGTASTDTQYF. CDR3 sequence (DNA): TGTGCCAGCAGCAAAGAAGCTGGGACGGCTAGCACAGATACGCAGTATTTT.

For this clonotype: This may be a read error, as it is one base from a much larger clone. The V gene is TRBV6-1, the J gene TRBJ2-2; possible D gene TRBD2, 5 bases. The length of the CDR3 is 18 residues. Germline loops: CDR1 MNHNS, CDR2 SASEGT. The CDR3 DNA reads TGTGTCAGCAGTGGGTGGGCGGACCTTAGCGCGAACACCGGGGAGCTGTTTTTT. The encoded protein is CVSSGWADLSANTGELFF.

The chain is built from TRBV9 and TRBJ1-3; no definite D call. Per the germline V gene, CDR1 is SGDLS and CDR2 is YYNGEE. CDR3 length: 14 amino acids. The ends were cut back, 1 base at V and 1 base at J, with 6 bases in the middle. The CDR3 coding sequence is TGTGCCAGCAGCGTATACGGGTCTGGAAACACCATATATTTT. It encodes CASSVYGSGNTIYF.

The sample holds many counts of this clonotype. The chain combines TRBV10-3 with TRBJ1-6; D gene ambiguous. The CDR3 extends over 15 amino acids. The germline gives CDR1 ENHRY, CDR2 SYGVKD. Deletions cut 10 bases from V and 7 bases from J, with 20 bases between. The CDR3, as DNA: TGTGCCACCCAAACAGCAGGAGGAGGGAATTCACCCCTCCACTTT. Amino acid sequence: CATQTAGGGNSPLHF.

This clonotype is termed medium-sized. This CDR3 reads CSARVKTSGSDEQYF. The CDR3 DNA follows: TGCAGTGCTAGAGTCAAGACTAGCGGGAGCGACGAGCAGTACTTC. V usage is TRBV20-1 and J usage is TRBJ2-7; 12 positions agree with TRBD2. Germline CDR1 DFQATT, CDR2 SNEGSKA (reference sequence). CDR3 size: 15 residues. V shed 1 base and J 5 bases; nucleotides not matched to a gene: 6.

This clonotype has more than one count but fewer than ten. This chain connects TRBV30 to TRBJ1-3; TRBD1 agrees at 7 bases. Germline V lookup: CDR1 GTSNPN, CDR2 SVGIG (reference sequence). This CDR3 is 13 amino acids long. The CDR3 reads CTGYRGGGNTIYF. DNA for the CDR3: TGTACCGGCTACAGGGGAGGAGGAAACACCATATATTTT. Filled out from reference TRBV30 and TRBJ1-3, the complete variable domain reads SQTIHQWPATLVQPVGSPLSLECTVEGTSNPNLYWYRQAAGRGLQLLFYSVGIGQISSEVPQNLSASRPQDRQFILSSKKLLLSDSGFYLCTGYRGGGNTIYFGEGSWLTVV.

This clonotype was seen only a few times. This sequence joins TRBV2 and TRBJ2-5; TRBD2 matches at 14 bases. The CDR3 totals 15 residues. Per germline, CDR1 SNHLY and CDR2 FYNNEI. Unmatched junction bases numbered 4, after V lost 6 bases and J lost 4 bases. In DNA form, the CDR3 reads TGTGCCAGCAGCCAGACTAGCGGGAGGGGAGAGACCCAGTACTTC. It yields the protein CASSQTSGRGETQYF.

As for this clonotype: A much larger clone sits a single nucleotide away, making a read error possible. The V call is TRBV2, the J call TRBJ1-3; 7 bases are shared with TRBD1. The CDR3 loop spans 15 amino acids. Germline V gene sequence: CDR1 SNHLY, CDR2 FYNNEI. CDR3 DNA: TGTGCCAGCTGTGACAGGGCGACCTCTGGAAACACCATATATTTT. Encoded protein: CASCDRATSGNTIYF.

On this clonotype itself: Being one base from a much bigger clone, this may be a read error. V usage is TRBV20-1 and J usage is TRBJ2-1; 14 bases align to TRBD2. The CDR3 spans 14 residues. Looked up from germline, CDR1 is DFQATT and CDR2 is SNEGSKA (reference sequence). The CDR3 DNA is TGCAGTGCCGGGACTAGCGGGAGTGGCAATGATCAGTTCTTC. Residues: CSAGTSGSGNDQFF.

The chain has TRBV4-2 and TRBJ2-1; 8 nucleotides line up with TRBD1. The CDR3 is made up of 17 amino acids. With V trimmed by 4 bases and J by 6 bases, 14 bases remained unmatched. Germline V lookup: CDR1 LGHNA, CDR2 YNFKEQ. CDR3 sequence: CASSRKMGGQVTNEQFF. CDR3 coding DNA: TGTGCCAGCAGCCGAAAGATGGGGGGACAGGTAACCAATGAGCAGTTCTTC.